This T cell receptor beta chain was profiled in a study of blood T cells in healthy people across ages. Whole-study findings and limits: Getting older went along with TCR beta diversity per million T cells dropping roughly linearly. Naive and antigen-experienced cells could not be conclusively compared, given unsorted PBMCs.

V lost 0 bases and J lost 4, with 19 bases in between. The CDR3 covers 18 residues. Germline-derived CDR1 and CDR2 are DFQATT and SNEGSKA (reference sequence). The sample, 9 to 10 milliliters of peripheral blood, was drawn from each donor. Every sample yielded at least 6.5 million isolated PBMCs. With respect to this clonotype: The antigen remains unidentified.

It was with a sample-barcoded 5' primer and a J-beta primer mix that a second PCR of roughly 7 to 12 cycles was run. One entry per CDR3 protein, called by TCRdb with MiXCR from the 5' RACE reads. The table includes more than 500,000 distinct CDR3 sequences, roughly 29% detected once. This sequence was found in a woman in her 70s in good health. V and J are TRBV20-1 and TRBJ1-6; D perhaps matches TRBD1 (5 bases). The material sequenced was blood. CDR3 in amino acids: CSARELLSGTGYNSPLHF. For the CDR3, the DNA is TGCAGTGCTAGAGAGCTACTATCCGGGACGGGATATAATTCACCCCTCCACTTT.